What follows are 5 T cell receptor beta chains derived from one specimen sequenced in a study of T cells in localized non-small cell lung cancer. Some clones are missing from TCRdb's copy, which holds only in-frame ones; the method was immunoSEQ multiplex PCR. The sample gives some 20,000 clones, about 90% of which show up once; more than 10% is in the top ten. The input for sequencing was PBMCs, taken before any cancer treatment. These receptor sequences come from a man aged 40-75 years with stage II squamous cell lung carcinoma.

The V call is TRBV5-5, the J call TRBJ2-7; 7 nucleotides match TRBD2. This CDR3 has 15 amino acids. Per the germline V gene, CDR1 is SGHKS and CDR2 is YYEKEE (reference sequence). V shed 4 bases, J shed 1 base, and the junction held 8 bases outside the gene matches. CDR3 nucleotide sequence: TGTGCCAGCAGCCCCCGGACTAGTATATCCTACGAGCAGTACTTC. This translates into CASSPRTSISYEQYF.

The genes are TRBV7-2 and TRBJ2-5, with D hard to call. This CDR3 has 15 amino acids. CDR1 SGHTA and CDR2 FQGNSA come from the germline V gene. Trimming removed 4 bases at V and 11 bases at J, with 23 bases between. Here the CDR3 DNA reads TGTGCCAGCAGCTCCCTAGTAGCCCAGAAAATTAGGCAGTACTTC. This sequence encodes CASSSLVAQKIRQYF. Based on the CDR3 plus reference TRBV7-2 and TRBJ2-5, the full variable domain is GAGVSQSPSNKVTEKGKDVELRCDPISGHTALYWYRQSLGQGLEFLIYFQGNSAPDKSGLPSDRFSAERTGGSVSTLTIQRTQQEDSAVYLCASSSLVAQKIRQYFGPGTRLLVL.

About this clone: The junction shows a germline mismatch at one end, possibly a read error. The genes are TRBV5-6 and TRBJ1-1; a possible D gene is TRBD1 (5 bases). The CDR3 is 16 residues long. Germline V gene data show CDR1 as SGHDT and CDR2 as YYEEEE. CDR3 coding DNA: TGTGCCGGCAGCTTGGTAGGGGTCCGGGTGAACACTGAAGCTTTCTTT. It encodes CAGSLVGVRVNTEAFF.

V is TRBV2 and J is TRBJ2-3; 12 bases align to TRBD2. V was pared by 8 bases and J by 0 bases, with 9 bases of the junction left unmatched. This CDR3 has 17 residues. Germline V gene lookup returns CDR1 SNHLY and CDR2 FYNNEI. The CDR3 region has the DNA TGTGCCAGCTGGGGAGGACTAGCGGGGTCGAGCACAGATACGCAGTATTTT. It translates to CASWGGLAGSSTDTQYF.

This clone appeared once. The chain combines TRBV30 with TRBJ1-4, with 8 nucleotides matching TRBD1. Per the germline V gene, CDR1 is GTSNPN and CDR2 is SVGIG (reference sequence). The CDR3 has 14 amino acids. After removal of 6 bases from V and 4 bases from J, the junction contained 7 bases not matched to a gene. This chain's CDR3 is CACTDRGLNEKLFF. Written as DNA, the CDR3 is TGTGCCTGCACTGACAGGGGCCTTAATGAAAAACTGTTTTTT.